The subject of this entry is one T cell receptor beta chain. The data stem from a study of control samples from healthy donors and cancer patients. Here immunoSEQ multiplex PCR was the method, and the copy in TCRdb shows in-frame clones only, minus some. The sample shows about 26,000 clones, 75% to 85% of them seen only once. The sample was PBMCs. This clonotype was sampled from a man aged 60-69 years with colorectal cancer.

CDR3 nucleotide sequence: TGTGCCAGTAGTATAGATCTATGGGGTGGTGAAGCTTTCTTT. Translation gives CASSIDLWGGEAFF. The gene calls are TRBV19 and TRBJ1-1; D not resolved. Per the germline V gene, CDR1 is LNHDA and CDR2 is SQIVND (reference sequence). The CDR3 runs to 14 residues. V gave up 0 bases and J gave up 7 bases, with 12 bases separating them. The full variable domain, completed using reference TRBV19 and TRBJ1-1, is DGGITQSPKYLFRKEGQNVTLSCEQNLNHDAMYWYRQDPGQGLRLIYYSQIVNDFQKGDIAEGYSVSREKKESFPLTVTSAQKNPTAFYLCASSIDLWGGEAFFGQGTRLTVV.